This passage covers 20 T cell receptor beta chains from one sample sequenced in a study of long-term antiretroviral therapy in people with HIV. The assay, immunoSEQ v3.0, was run at survey level. This table comes from immunoSEQ multiplex PCR, and its TCRdb copy is limited to in-frame clones, with some not included. Among tens of thousands of clones, approximately 80% were seen once, and the ten largest hold approximately 5.1%. Material: unsorted PBMCs, obtained 1.1 years before starting antiretroviral therapy. The source is a woman in her 30s with HIV.

The genes are TRBV20-1 and TRBJ2-3, with D unresolved. Germline CDR1 DFQATT, CDR2 SNEGSKA (reference sequence). The CDR3 consists of 11 residues. Trimming removed 5 bases at V and 6 bases at J, with 9 bases between. CDR3 sequence (DNA): TGCAGTGCTTTGGGATTCGATACGCAGTATTTT. Its translation: CSALGFDTQYF.

This clone was counted only a few times. V is TRBV7-8 and J is TRBJ1-5; the D is unclear. The CDR3 runs 17 residues. V was shortened by 1 base and J by 0 bases, with 13 bases between the two germline ends. Germline assignment: CDR1 SGHVS and CDR2 FQNEAQ. The DNA of the CDR3 is TGTGCCAGCAGCTTAGGTGGGCCAGACAATAGCAATCAGCCCCAGCATTTT. Its translation is CASSLGGPDNSNQPQHF.

V gene TRBV6-5 combines with J gene TRBJ1-5; D unresolved. Between the trimmed V and J ends, which lost 0 bases and 6 bases, there was a span of 9 bases. The germline CDR1 and CDR2 sequences are MNHEY and SVGAGI. This CDR3 has 14 residues. The CDR3 reads CASSYSRSSQPQHF. The CDR3 DNA reads as TGTGCCAGCAGTTACTCACGGTCTAGTCAGCCCCAGCATTTT.

This clone was counted once. The CDR3 DNA follows: TGTGCCAGCAGTTCGAATAGCGGCACCGGGTCGTACGAGCAGTACTTC. This gives the protein CASSSNSGTGSYEQYF. The chain uses TRBV6-5 and TRBJ2-7; D perhaps matches TRBD2 (6 bases). The CDR3 spans 16 residues. Germline V gives CDR1 MNHEY, CDR2 SVGAGI. Trimming left V 4 bases short and J 4 bases short, with 20 bases between.

The chain is built from TRBV12-5 and TRBJ1-6; a possible D gene is TRBD1 (6 bases). The germline V and J ends were trimmed by 1 base and 5 bases, with 6 bases remaining between them. The length of the CDR3 is 14 residues. The germline V gene has CDR1 LGHNT and CDR2 FRNRAP. The CDR3 nucleotides read TGTGCTAGTGGTTTGGGACAGGATAATTCACCCCTCCACTTT. This gives the protein CASGLGQDNSPLHF.

The genes are TRBV5-6 and TRBJ2-3, with 12 positions matching TRBD1. Germline CDR1 reads SGHDT; CDR2 reads YYEEEE. There are 16 residues in the CDR3. The ends lost 3 bases at V and 3 bases at J; junction bases unmatched: 5. CDR3 nucleotide sequence: TGTGCCAGCAGCTGGGGGACAGGGGGCGGAACAGATACGCAGTATTTT. It specifies CASSWGTGGGTDTQYF.

The rearrangement joins TRBV30 to TRBJ2-7, with a possible D match to TRBD2 (5 bases). The V end lost 1 base, the J end lost 7 bases, and 8 bases lay between the germline ends. From germline, CDR1 is GTSNPN and CDR2 SVGIG (reference sequence). There are 11 residues in the CDR3. The CDR3 nucleotides read TGTGCCTGGAGTGATTCGGGGGAGCAGTACGTC. It codes for CAWSDSGEQYV.

This sequence joins TRBV5-4 and TRBJ2-5, with D possibly being TRBD1 (6 bases). Germline V gene sequence: CDR1 SGHNT, CDR2 YYREEE (reference sequence). V was cut by 4 bases and J by 2 bases, with 9 bases left in between. This CDR3 is built from 13 residues. As DNA, the CDR3 is TGTGCCAGCAGCCTCGGACAGCAAGAGACCCAGTACTTC. Translating it yields CASSLGQQETQYF. Variable domain in full (rest from reference TRBV5-4 and TRBJ2-5): ETGVTQSPTHLIKTRGQQVTLRCSSQSGHNTVSWYQQALGQGPQFIFQYYREEENGRGNFPPRFSGLQFPNYSSELNVNALELDDSALYLCASSLGQQETQYFGPGTRLLVL.

This clone occurred a few times. This CDR3 reads CASRNGPDIYGYTF. The CDR3 DNA reads TGCGCCAGCAGAAACGGGCCTGATATTTATGGCTACACCTTC. The J gene is TRBJ1-2, the V gene TRBV5-1, with D hard to call. The CDR3 loop spans 14 amino acids. The ends were cut back, 5 bases at V and 5 bases at J, with 16 bases in the middle. Germline values: CDR1 SGHRS, CDR2 YFSETQ. The full variable domain, completed using reference TRBV5-1 and TRBJ1-2, is KAGVTQTPRYLIKTRGQQVTLSCSPISGHRSVSWYQQTPGQGLQFLFEYFSETQRNKGNFPGRFSGRQFSNSRSEMNVSTLELGDSALYLCASRNGPDIYGYTFGSGTRLTVV.

The CDR3 DNA reads as TGTGCCAGCAGCTCCGGACAGGGCGTATCTTCACCCCTCCACTTT. This gives the protein CASSSGQGVSSPLHF. The gene calls are TRBV6-1 and TRBJ1-6; 8 bases map to TRBD1. CDR3 length: 15 residues. V gave up 6 bases and J gave up 9 bases; unmatched junction bases: 10. Germline CDR1 reads MNHNS; CDR2 reads SASEGT.

The chain uses TRBV11-2 and TRBJ2-1; D perhaps matches TRBD1 (5 bases). The V end was cut by 1 base, the J end by 8 bases, with 15 bases between. CDR1 is SGHAT, CDR2 FQNNGV, per germline. The CDR3 runs to 15 residues. Written as DNA, the CDR3 is TGTGCCAGCAGCTTAGGCCCCAGGGCCGTGGATGAGCAGTTCTTC. Protein product: CASSLGPRAVDEQFF. The entire variable domain, with the rest obtained from reference TRBV11-2 and TRBJ2-1, is as follows: EAGVAQSPRYKIIEKRQSVAFWCNPISGHATLYWYQQILGQGPKLLIQFQNNGVVDDSQLPKDRFSAERLKGVDSTLKIQPAKLEDSAVYLCASSLGPRAVDEQFFGPGTRLTVL.

The rearrangement uses TRBV7-2 and TRBJ2-2; D not certain. Looked up from germline, CDR1 is SGHTA and CDR2 is FQGNSA. The V end lost 1 base, the J end lost 6 bases, and 6 bases lay between the germline ends. The length of the CDR3 is 13 residues. As DNA, the CDR3 is TGTGCCAGCAGCTTAGTGACTTCCGGGGAGCTGTTTTTT. It specifies CASSLVTSGELFF. Filled out from reference TRBV7-2 and TRBJ2-2, the complete variable domain reads GAGVSQSPSNKVTEKGKDVELRCDPISGHTALYWYRQSLGQGLEFLIYFQGNSAPDKSGLPSDRFSAERTGGSVSTLTIQRTQQEDSAVYLCASSLVTSGELFFGEGSRLTVL.

In its sample, this clone was seen a few times. The rearrangement links TRBV6-1 to TRBJ1-5; the D gene is possibly TRBD1 (5 bases). Trimming shortened V by 5 bases and J by 2 bases, and 13 bases separated the two germline ends. CDR1 and CDR2 from the germline V gene are MNHNS and SASEGT. The CDR3 loop spans 15 amino acids. CDR3 residues: CASSLGWGGNQPQHF. Here the CDR3 DNA reads TGTGCCAGCAGTTTAGGGTGGGGGGGCAATCAGCCCCAGCATTTT.

DNA for the CDR3: TGTGCCAGCAGTGCGCGACAGGGGGACGGGGGCTACACCTTC. It is translated as CASSARQGDGGYTF. The V gene is TRBV2, the J gene TRBJ1-2; 9 bases map to TRBD1. This CDR3 spans 14 amino acids. Germline V gene sequence: CDR1 SNHLY, CDR2 FYNNEI. V was clipped by 4 bases and J by 8 bases; unmatched bases: 8.

The chain is built from TRBV7-2 and TRBJ1-5; the D gene is possibly TRBD1 (5 bases). Germline-derived CDR1 and CDR2 are SGHTA and FQGNSA. The germline V and J ends were trimmed by 1 base and 2 bases, with 9 bases remaining between them. The CDR3 loop spans 15 amino acids. CDR3 in DNA: TGTGCCAGCAGCTTAGATGGGGGAGGCAATCAGCCCCAGCATTTT. Its translation: CASSLDGGGNQPQHF.

This clone has a single count. The chain employs TRBV19 and TRBJ2-1; D may match TRBD1 or TRBD2 (6 bases each). CDR1 and CDR2 from the germline V gene are LNHDA and SQIVND (reference sequence). Deletions cut 5 bases from V and 5 bases from J, with 10 bases between. The CDR3 has 13 amino acids. CDR3 region: CASSSGANNEQFF. The CDR3 DNA sequence: TGTGCCAGTAGTTCGGGGGCCAACAATGAGCAGTTCTTC.

The chain is built from TRBV2 and TRBJ1-6; D unclear. This CDR3 spans 14 amino acids. Trimming took 1 base from V and 7 from J, leaving 8 bases between them. From germline, CDR1 is SNHLY and CDR2 FYNNEI. The CDR3 spells CASSEGGVNSPLHF. The CDR3 DNA sequence: TGTGCCAGCAGTGAAGGCGGCGTAAATTCACCCCTCCACTTT.

V is TRBV5-1 and J is TRBJ2-3; maybe TRBD1 (6 bases). This CDR3 has 16 amino acids. Germline V gene sequence: CDR1 SGHRS, CDR2 YFSETQ. Trimming left V 4 bases short and J 4 bases short, with 19 bases between. CDR3 sequence reads: CASSDVGGGRPDTQYF. The CDR3 DNA reads TGCGCCAGCAGCGACGTAGGTGGGGGCAGGCCAGATACGCAGTATTTT.

This clone is classed as large. This chain connects TRBV27 to TRBJ1-2, with 8 bases matching TRBD1. Trimming cost V 6 bases and J 0 bases; bases outside gene matches: 3. The CDR3 spans 14 residues. In germline, CDR1 is MNHEY, CDR2 SMNVEV (reference sequence). DNA of the CDR3: TGTGCCAGCAGCGTACAGGGGGCTAACTATGGCTACACCTTC. Translation: CASSVQGANYGYTF.

J is TRBJ2-7 and V is TRBV5-6; D call uncertain. Trimming pared 2 bases from V and 7 bases from J, leaving 19 bases between. This CDR3 comprises 15 residues. Germline CDR1 reads SGHDT; CDR2 reads YYEEEE. The CDR3 DNA reads as TGTGCCAGCAGCTTAATGTTGGCGGCGGCTTGGGAGCAGTACTTC. Amino acid sequence: CASSLMLAAAWEQYF. The whole variable domain, remainder taken from reference TRBV5-6 and TRBJ2-7, is DAGVTQSPTHLIKTRGQQVTLRCSPKSGHDTVSWYQQALGQGPQFIFQYYEEEERQRGNFPDRFSGHQFPNYSSELNVNALLLGDSALYLCASSLMLAAAWEQYFGPGTRLTVT.